This T cell receptor (beta chain) was sequenced for a study of response to subunit inactivated influenza vaccine. TCRdb re-called the RT-PCR reads through MiXCR, storing one row per CDR3 protein. The sample shows just over 300,000 distinct CDR3 sequences, 21% of them seen only once. The sample holds a few counts of this clonotype. The antigen is undetermined. The study, taken as a whole, reports: Each seasonal flu vaccination may recruit only limited new T cells, authors suggested.

The starting material was PBMCs from blood, obtained about 19 months after vaccination. The TCR originated in a man aged 45 to 75 who received an inactivated influenza vaccine.

CDR3 region: CASSLSGTNNEQFF. DNA of the CDR3: TGTGCCAGCAGCCTTAGCGGGACCAACAATGAGCAGTTCTTC. The chain carries TRBV7-2 and TRBJ2-1, with 8 positions matching TRBD2. The CDR3 is 14 amino acids. The junction had 5 bases not matched to a gene; V was cut back by 5 bases and J by 5 bases. Germline V gives CDR1 SGHTA, CDR2 FQGNSA.